This TCR beta chain was documented in a study of cytomegalovirus exposure and HLA in healthy donors. Whole-study context: A prior analysis found 100 million to 140 million unique TCR beta sequences from 170 million or so T cells. General observations from the study: Investigators reported 150 to 200 TCR beta chains as tied to cytomegalovirus. TCR sequences were mostly rare, though some public TCRs occurred in many donors.

As concerns this clone: Its antigen is unidentified.

This CDR3 region has 15 residues. Germline CDR1 is MNHEY and CDR2 is SVGAGI. V lost 0 bases and J 8 bases, leaving 16 bases between the germline ends. The PCR contained 60 Vbeta and 13 Jbeta primers. Here immunoSEQ multiplex PCR was the method, and the copy in TCRdb shows in-frame clones only, minus some. The repertoire consists of some 150,000 clones, with roughly 10% occurring once and the leading ten covering 1.8%. This receptor was obtained from a man over 45 in good health and CMV-seronegative. The sample taken for sequencing was PBMCs. V is TRBV6-5 and J is TRBJ1-2; tentative D call: TRBD1 (6 bases). CDR3 DNA: TGTGCCAGCAGTTACTCGACCCAAAACAGGGACGGCTACACCTTC. Its protein is CASSYSTQNRDGYTF.